Each of the 10 T cell receptor beta chains below was sequenced from the same sample in a study of blood T cell repertoires in COVID-19. Some clones are missing from TCRdb's copy, which holds only in-frame ones; the method was immunoSEQ multiplex PCR. The table records 35,000 to 55,000 clones, about 89% of them present only once. The sample consisted of peripheral blood. These receptors came from a human donor in a cohort sampled during active COVID-19.

The V call is TRBV29-1, the J call TRBJ2-3, with a possible D match to TRBD2 (7 bases). Looked up from germline, CDR1 is SQVTM and CDR2 is ANQGSEA. The CDR3 is made up of 16 amino acids. The V end was cut by 3 bases, the J end by 5 bases, with 21 bases between. CDR3 region: CSVDGDPRGRLDTQYF. The CDR3 nucleotides are TGCAGCGTTGACGGAGACCCGCGGGGGCGGTTAGATACGCAGTATTTT.

The V gene is TRBV13, the J gene TRBJ1-4, with a tentative D call TRBD1 (5 bases). Per the germline V gene, CDR1 is PRHDT and CDR2 is FYEKMQ (reference sequence). The CDR3 is 14 amino acids. V shed 3 bases and J shed 8 bases, with 13 bases lying between them. CDR3 sequence reads: CASSLRGLREKLFF. Written as DNA, the CDR3 is TGTGCCAGCAGCTTGCGGGGGTTACGGGAAAAACTGTTTTTT.

The rearrangement links TRBV6-6 to TRBJ1-2; 9 nucleotides align to TRBD1. V lost 7 bases and J lost 4; bases outside the gene matches: 16. CDR3 length: 17 amino acids. The V gene's germline CDR1 is MNHNY and CDR2 SVGAGI (reference sequence). The CDR3 bases are TGTGCCAGCAATCGGGTTCGGACAGGGGCCTCGCCCTATGGCTACACCTTC. Its protein product is CASNRVRTGASPYGYTF.

The chain carries TRBV24-1 and TRBJ1-6; the D gene is possibly TRBD1 (6 bases). V shed 4 bases and J shed 0 bases, with 18 bases lying between them. This CDR3 region has 19 residues. Germline assignment: CDR1 KGHDR and CDR2 SFDVKD. CDR3 sequence: CATSDRQEVASSYNSPLHF. CDR3 nucleotide sequence: TGTGCCACCAGTGACCGACAGGAGGTGGCCTCCTCCTATAATTCACCCCTCCACTTT.

This clone was counted a single time. V gene TRBV7-8 combines with J gene TRBJ2-2; 9 bases line up with TRBD1. The V gene end was trimmed by 8 bases and the J gene end by 0 bases; junction bases not matched to a gene: 16. CDR3 length equals 19 residues. Looked up from germline, CDR1 is SGHVS and CDR2 is FQNEAQ. CDR3 in amino acids: CASSKMGQGRFPNTGELFF. The CDR3 DNA sequence: TGTGCCAGCTCAAAGATGGGACAGGGAAGATTCCCGAACACCGGGGAGCTGTTTTTT. Based on the CDR3 plus reference TRBV7-8 and TRBJ2-2, the full variable domain is GAGVSQSPRYKVAKRGQDVALRCDPISGHVSLFWYQQALGQGPEFLTYFQNEAQLDKSGLPSDRFFAERPEGSVSTLKIQRTQQEDSAVYLCASSKMGQGRFPNTGELFFGEGSRLTVL.

The chain employs TRBV12-3 or TRBV12-4 and TRBJ2-1, with D tentatively TRBD2 (5 bases). V lost 8 bases and J 9 bases, leaving 11 bases between the germline ends. The CDR3 is made up of 11 amino acids. CDR3 nucleotides: TGTGCCAGCGGGAACAGCGGTGAGCAGTTCTTC. Its protein product is CASGNSGEQFF.

This clone was detected only once. The rearrangement links TRBV7-9 to TRBJ2-7, with TRBD2 matching over 14 bases. The trim removed 5 bases at V and 4 bases at J, leaving 10 bases unmatched. Germline CDR1 reads SEHNR; CDR2 reads FQNEAQ (reference sequence). The CDR3 is 17 amino acids. CDR3 sequence: CASSPGLAGELTYEQYF. Here the CDR3 DNA reads TGTGCCAGCAGCCCGGGACTAGCGGGAGAGTTGACATACGAGCAGTACTTC.

This clone was seen a single time. For the CDR3, the DNA is TGTGCCAGCAGTGAAGAGGGGGAGGGGATAGCCAAAAACATTCAGTACTTC. Translated: CASSEEGEGIAKNIQYF. The genes are TRBV25-1 and TRBJ2-4; D possibly corresponds to TRBD2 (7 bases). The CDR3 length is 17 residues. V lost 2 bases and J lost 0, with 14 bases in between. Germline-derived CDR1 and CDR2 are MGHDK and SYGVNS.

The chain links TRBV15 to TRBJ2-1; the match to TRBD2 covers 13 bases. Germline loops: CDR1 LNHNV, CDR2 YYDKDF (reference sequence). The ends lost 6 bases at V and 8 bases at J; junction bases unmatched: 7. CDR3 length equals 15 residues. The CDR3 is CATSRRTSGSYEQFF. CDR3 coding DNA: TGTGCCACCAGTCGTCGGACTAGCGGGAGTTATGAGCAGTTCTTC.

This chain connects TRBV28 to TRBJ2-7; 9 bases align to TRBD2. With V trimmed by 2 bases and J by 3 bases, 5 bases remained unmatched. Germline CDR1 is MDHEN and CDR2 is SYDVKM. The CDR3 runs 15 residues. CDR3 protein: CASSLPLAGYYEQYF. The CDR3 region has the DNA TGTGCCAGCAGTTTACCACTAGCGGGCTACTACGAGCAGTACTTC.